This is a list of T cell receptor beta chains from one sample in a study of cytomegalovirus exposure and HLA in healthy donors. Clones were sequenced by immunoSEQ multiplex PCR, and TCRdb holds only the in-frame ones, with some missing. Among some 170,000 clones, 81% were seen once, and the ten largest hold 4.9%. The sequencing input was PBMCs. The receptors originated from a woman between 18 and 29 years old in good health and CMV-seropositive. CDR3s include the opening cysteine and the closing phenylalanine or tryptophan. A D gene is named only where the DNA matches it firmly. Size tells how often a clone was seen (once, few, many) or the class of an expanded clone, and some rows leave it out.

len	abundance	d_gene	v_gene	j_gene	CDR3nt	CDR3aa
16	.	TRBD1	TRBV15	TRBJ1-5	TGTGCCACCAGCAGAGTCCCGGACAGGAATAATCAGCCCCAGCATTTT	CATSRVPDRNNQPQHF
14	.	.	TRBV19	TRBJ1-1	TGTGCCAGTAGTATCAGGGGCGCGGGGGCTGAAGCTTTCTTT	CASSIRGAGAEAFF
14	once	TRBD1	TRBV29-1	TRBJ1-4	TGCAGCGCCGCGGGGGACAGGGGACTTGAAAAACTGTTTTTT	CSAAGDRGLEKLFF
16	.	TRBD2	TRBV18	TRBJ2-6	TGTGCCAGCTCACTCTTGGGGAGGGCTGGGGCCAACGTCCTGACTTTC	CASSLLGRAGANVLTF
14	few	.	TRBV6-6	TRBJ1-6	TGTGCCAGCAGGCTCAGGGGTACTAATTCACCCCTCCACTTT	CASRLRGTNSPLHF
14	.	.	TRBV5-6	TRBJ1-1	TGTGCCAGCAGCTTGGAACAGCCAATCACTGAAGCTTTCTTT	CASSLEQPITEAFF
14	.	TRBD2	TRBV7-8	TRBJ2-7	TGTGCCAGCAGCAGGCTAGCGGGGGCCCATGAGCAGTACTTC	CASSRLAGAHEQYF
16	.	.	TRBV19	TRBJ2-2	TGTGCCAGTAGTATAGGGCAAAACCAGAACACCGGGGAGCTGTTTTTT	CASSIGQNQNTGELFF
11	.	.	TRBV21-1	TRBJ2-1	TGTGCCAGCAGCGCTAACAATGAGCAGTTCTTC	CASSANNEQFF
13	.	.	TRBV6-1	TRBJ2-5	TGTGCCAGCCGCGGCAGGGGCGAAGAGACCCAGTACTTC	CASRGRGEETQYF
15	.	.	TRBV6-1	TRBJ2-7	TGTGCCAGCAGGATCGAACAGGGACCACGCCCGGGGCAGTACTTC	CASRIEQGPRPGQYF
15	.	.	TRBV11-2	TRBJ1-4	TGTGCCAGCAGCTTACCCCTGGGAGTTTTTGGAAAACTGTTTTTT	CASSLPLGVFGKLFF
16	.	.	TRBV5-1	TRBJ1-4	TGCGCCAGCAGCGGCGACGGACAGTCAACTAATGAAAAACTGTTTTTT	CASSGDGQSTNEKLFF
15	.	TRBD1	TRBV19	TRBJ1-6	TGTGCCAGTAGTGAGCGGACAGGGGTGAATTCACCCCTCCACTTT	CASSERTGVNSPLHF
15	.	TRBD2	TRBV7-3	TRBJ2-1	TGTGCCAGCAGCTTAACTAGCGGGGTGTATGGTGAGCAGTTCTTC	CASSLTSGVYGEQFF
16	.	TRBD2	TRBV7-2	TRBJ2-2	TGTGCCAGCAGAGAACTAGCGGGGGCGGGTAACGGGGAGCTGTTTTTT	CASRELAGAGNGELFF
18	.	.	TRBV11-2	TRBJ2-1	TGTGCCAGCAGCTCCGGCTGGCCTACGACACCCGATTACAATGAGCAGTTCTTC	CASSSGWPTTPDYNEQFF
14	.	.	TRBV6-5	TRBJ1-1	TGTGCCAGTCGACGGGGAGATCTTGACGCTGAAGCTTTCTTT	CASRRGDLDAEAFF
13	.	.	TRBV7-2	TRBJ2-5	TGTGCCAGCAGCTTAGCACAGCAAGAGACCCAGTACTTC	CASSLAQQETQYF
13	.	.	TRBV28	TRBJ1-1	TGTGCCAGCAGTCCTGGGGGGGCTCCTGAAGCTTTCTTT	CASSPGGAPEAFF
13	.	.	TRBV6-5	TRBJ1-2	TGTGCCAGCAGTTTTGGCCCTTTCTATGGCTACACCTTC	CASSFGPFYGYTF
16	.	TRBD1	TRBV27	TRBJ2-3	TGTGCCAGCAGTTTCGTCCGGGACAGGGTGACAGATACGCAGTATTTT	CASSFVRDRVTDTQYF
16	.	TRBD1	TRBV7-3	TRBJ1-1	TGTGCCAGCAGCCACCAGAACACAGGGGGCTTTACTGAAGCTTTCTTT	CASSHQNTGGFTEAFF
16	.	TRBD1	TRBV10-3	TRBJ1-1	TGTGCCATCAGGTACAGGGGCAACCTGGGGGTCACTGAAGCTTTCTTT	CAIRYRGNLGVTEAFF
15	.	TRBD1	TRBV9	TRBJ2-3	TGTGCCAGCAGCGGGCGACAGGGTGTGACAGATACGCAGTATTTT	CASSGRQGVTDTQYF
16	.	.	TRBV14	TRBJ2-7	TGTGCCAGCAGCCAATTTGCTTGGGGCAGACACTACGAGCAGTACTTC	CASSQFAWGRHYEQYF
13	.	TRBD1	TRBV5-1	TRBJ1-2	TGCGCCAGCAGCTTAGGGGGCGCCGGGGGCTACACCTTC	CASSLGGAGGYTF
14	.	.	TRBV28	TRBJ2-1	TGTGCCAGCCTAGGACAGCGGCCTGCGTCCGAGCAGTTCTTC	CASLGQRPASEQFF
16	.	TRBD1	TRBV5-6	TRBJ2-7	TGTGCCAGCAGCTTTAGTTCGGGACAGGGGGTTTACGAGCAGTACTTC	CASSFSSGQGVYEQYF
13	.	.	TRBV7-9	TRBJ1-2	TGTGCCAGCAGTAGCGATAGGGTTCATGGCTACACCTTC	CASSSDRVHGYTF
13	.	.	TRBV27	TRBJ1-2	TGTGCCAGCAGTTTTTCGGCAGGGAATGGCTACACCTTC	CASSFSAGNGYTF
13	.	.	TRBV19	TRBJ1-5	TGTGCCAGTGCTGCGTATAGCAATCAGCCCCAGCATTTT	CASAAYSNQPQHF
15	.	TRBD1	TRBV7-2	TRBJ2-7	TGTGCCAGCAGCTTAACCGGGACAGGACCCTCCGAGCAGTACTTC	CASSLTGTGPSEQYF
14	.	.	TRBV29-1	TRBJ1-2	TGCAGCGTTGATTTTAGAGGGTGGGACTATGGCTACACCTTC	CSVDFRGWDYGYTF
14	few	.	TRBV7-9	TRBJ2-5	TGTGCCAGCAGGTCGGCAGGGCTGGAAGAGACCCAGTACTTC	CASRSAGLEETQYF
13	.	.	TRBV7-2	TRBJ2-1	TGTGCCAGCACCCTGACAGGCTACAATGAGCAGTTCTTC	CASTLTGYNEQFF
15	.	TRBD2	TRBV6-5	TRBJ2-2	TGTGCCAGCCGCCTAGGGACTAGCGTTACCGGGGAGCTGTTTTTT	CASRLGTSVTGELFF
14	.	TRBD1	TRBV30	TRBJ1-1	TGTGCCTGGAAGCCCGACAGGGGGAACACTGAAGCTTTCTTT	CAWKPDRGNTEAFF
20	.	TRBD2	TRBV4-2	TRBJ2-7	TGTGCCAGCAGCCAGCAGGTTCGGACTAGCGGCCATCCCATGGTGTACGAGCAGTACTTC	CASSQQVRTSGHPMVYEQYF
15	.	.	TRBV29-1	TRBJ2-6	TGCAGCGTTGCCGGACAGAGCATGGGGGCCAACGTCCTGACTTTC	CSVAGQSMGANVLTF
15	once	TRBD2	TRBV28	TRBJ2-2	TGTGCCAGCAGTTCTAGCGGGGGGAACACCGGGGAGCTGTTTTTT	CASSSSGGNTGELFF
12	.	.	TRBV18	TRBJ1-1	TGTGCCAGCTCATCTATGAACACTGAAGCTTTCTTT	CASSSMNTEAFF
14	.	.	TRBV25-1	TRBJ2-3	TGTGCCAGCGGGGGACCAACAGGGACAGATACGCAGTATTTT	CASGGPTGTDTQYF
16	.	.	TRBV6-1	TRBJ1-3	TGTGCCAGCAGTGAAGCTAGGAGCAGCCTACGAAACACCATATATTTT	CASSEARSSLRNTIYF
16	.	TRBD2	TRBV11-2	TRBJ2-1	TGTGCCAGCAGCTCTAGCGGGGGGATAGGCTACAATGAGCAGTTCTTC	CASSSSGGIGYNEQFF
13	.	.	TRBV6-1	TRBJ1-2	TGTGCCAGCGTCCCGATGGAGGCCTATGGCTACACCTTC	CASVPMEAYGYTF
13	.	TRBD1	TRBV29-1	TRBJ2-1	TGCAGCGTTACCGGGACAGTGCACAATGAGCAGTTCTTC	CSVTGTVHNEQFF
17	.	.	TRBV9	TRBJ2-2	TGTGCCAGCAGCCCAGTCGGGTTCCTGTTGAACACCGGGGAGCTGTTTTTT	CASSPVGFLLNTGELFF
16	few	TRBD2	TRBV7-9	TRBJ2-7	TGTGCCAGCAGCTTACGTGGGAGGGGCGCAGTACACGAGCAGTACTTC	CASSLRGRGAVHEQYF
16	.	TRBD1	TRBV19	TRBJ1-4	TGTGCCAGTAGTATAGGCGCGGGACAGGGGAATGAAAAACTGTTTTTT	CASSIGAGQGNEKLFF
14	.	.	TRBV7-3	TRBJ2-2	TGTGCCAGCAGCTCTACGGGGGTTGTCGGGGAGCTGTTTTTT	CASSSTGVVGELFF
15	.	.	TRBV19	TRBJ1-2	TGTGCCAGTAGTTCAATCGAAGGAGTTCACTATGGCTACACCTTC	CASSSIEGVHYGYTF
14	.	TRBD1	TRBV7-2	TRBJ2-2	TGTGCCAGCAGCTCTATGACAGGGGCCGGGGAGCTGTTTTTT	CASSSMTGAGELFF
13	.	.	TRBV9	TRBJ1-1	TGTGCCAGCACGAGACCAGAGGACACTGAAGCTTTCTTT	CASTRPEDTEAFF